The sequence of this TCR beta chain was determined in a study of blood T cell repertoires in COVID-19. Background on the study: Sites in the United States, Italy and Spain provided acute and convalescent COVID-19 samples. From T cells, B-cell-depleted T cells, or PBMCs came the material, which was cDNA or gDNA.

V lost 5 bases to trimming and J lost 4 bases; unmatched junction nucleotides: 7. This CDR3 has 14 amino acids. Per germline, CDR1 MNHEY and CDR2 SVGEGT. Patients at the Seattle site were enrolled during active infection and followed longitudinally. In the original analysis: Counts of nucleated cells, estimated from reference gene primer amplification, were obtained. The data were produced by immunoSEQ multiplex PCR, yet TCRdb's version contains in-frame clones alone and is incomplete. V, J and clone size derive from that table, while D and trimming were established from the DNA sequence. The table records 220,000 or so clones, around 90% of them present only once.

The sample taken for sequencing was peripheral blood. The chain couples TRBV6-2 or TRBV6-3 to TRBJ1-1, with 7 bases aligning to TRBD1. The sequence was collected from a man aged 60 to 69 with COVID-19, enrolled during active disease. The CDR3 DNA follows: TGTGCCAGCAGTGATCGCCAGGGGGGCACTGAAGCTTTCTTT. Its translation: CASSDRQGGTEAFF.